Listed below are T cell receptor beta chains from one sample, sequenced in a study of Graves' ophthalmopathy and Graves' hyperthyroidism. TCRdb passed the multiplex PCR reads through MiXCR, listing each CDR3 protein once. The data show around 1,200,000 distinct CDR3 sequences, with less than 45% seen just once and around 10% held by the top ten. Sequenced sample: peripheral blood or thyroid tissue (not recorded which). These receptors all stem from an adult man with Graves' hyperthyroidism. Both conserved end residues are part of each CDR3. The D gene is left open where the match is weak. The listing skips clone size in some rows; elsewhere it reads once, few, many or a size class.

many,TRBJ2-2,TRBD2,TRBV10-3,TGTGCCATGGGGACTAGCGGAAACACCGGGGAGCTGTTTTTT,CAMGTSGNTGELFF
.,TRBJ2-3,.,TRBV4-3,TGCGCCAGCAGCCAAAATGACAGGCCCCCCACAGATACGCAGTATTTT,CASSQNDRPPTDTQYF
.,TRBJ2-5,TRBD2,TRBV7-2,TGTGCCAGCAGCTCCCTAGCGGGGGGGCCTTGGGAGACCCAGTACTTC,CASSSLAGGPWETQYF
many,TRBJ1-6,.,TRBV12-3/TRBV12-4,TGTGCCAGCAGTTTTCGGGTCGAGCAGCCCCTCCACTTT,CASSFRVEQPLHF
.,TRBJ1-4,.,TRBV12-3/TRBV12-4,TGTGCCAGCAGTTTGGGGAGGGCCGGAGATAATGAAAAACTGTTTTTT,CASSLGRAGDNEKLFF
once,TRBJ2-7,.,TRBV10-2,TGCGCCAGCAGTGAGTCAGGGCATTATTACGAGCAGTACTTC,CASSESGHYYEQYF
once,TRBJ1-1,TRBD1,TRBV25-1,TGTGCCAGCGTCGGACAGGGGGCAGGATACGCTTTCTTT,CASVGQGAGYAFF
many,TRBJ2-7,TRBD1,TRBV6-2/TRBV6-3,TGTGCCAGCACTCACAGGGGACATCGCGTTAACGAGCAGTACTTC,CASTHRGHRVNEQYF
many,TRBJ1-5,.,TRBV6-1,TGTGCCAGCATCGCGATGGTGGGTTCTCAGCCCCAGCATTTT,CASIAMVGSQPQHF
.,TRBJ2-5,.,TRBV5-1,TGTGCCAGCAGCTTTAGGGCGTCGGGAGAGACCCAGTACTTC,CASSFRASGETQYF
.,TRBJ2-5,.,TRBV5-1,TGCGCCAGCAGCATCAGGAGGTTGCAAGAGACCCAGTACTTC,CASSIRRLQETQYF
few,TRBJ2-3,TRBD2,TRBV20-1,TGCAGTGCTAGCGAACCGGGACTAGCGACAGATACGCAGTATTTT,CSASEPGLATDTQYF
.,TRBJ1-1,.,TRBV7-9,TGTGCCAGCAGATTCACGGCGAACACTGAAGCTTTCTTT,CASRFTANTEAFF
.,TRBJ2-6,.,TRBV19,TGTGCCAGTAGTATCCGGGTTGGCGGCTCTGGGGCCAACGTCCTGACTTTC,CASSIRVGGSGANVLTF
few,TRBJ2-5,.,TRBV12-3/TRBV12-4,TGTGCCAGCAGTTTTGCGGGGGCGGTCCAAGAGACCCAGTACTTC,CASSFAGAVQETQYF
few,TRBJ1-1,.,TRBV15,TGTGCCACCAGCAGAGAGGGGGAAGAGACTGAAGCTTTCTTT,CATSREGEETEAFF
few,TRBJ1-1,.,TRBV30,TGTGCCTGGAGTGTATTAAGTGGACAAGTCACTGAAGCTTTCTTT,CAWSVLSGQVTEAFF
.,TRBJ2-7,.,TRBV28,TGTGCCAGCTGGGGGGGGCAATCCTACGAGCAGTACTTC,CASWGGQSYEQYF
.,TRBJ1-5,.,TRBV2,TGTGCCAGCAGCCGGACCAGCGATAGCAATCAGCCCCAGCATTTT,CASSRTSDSNQPQHF
many,TRBJ2-7,.,TRBV9,TGTGCCAGCAGCGTAGACGAATGGCGCGAGCAGTACTTC,CASSVDEWREQYF
.,TRBJ1-5,.,TRBV10-2,TGCGCCAGCAGTGAGTCAGGAAAAATTAATCAGCCCCAGCATTTT,CASSESGKINQPQHF
many,TRBJ2-7,.,TRBV7-6,TGTGCCAGCAGCTCCACCACGGACCGAAGCTCCTACGAGCAGTACTTC,CASSSTTDRSSYEQYF
.,TRBJ1-4,TRBD1,TRBV5-5,TGTGCCAGCAGCTTGAACAGGGGGCAATCTGAAAAACTGTTTTTT,CASSLNRGQSEKLFF
many,TRBJ1-5,TRBD1,TRBV19,TGTGCCAGTATCGGTGGGACAGTCGATCAGCCCCAGCATTTT,CASIGGTVDQPQHF
many,TRBJ1-5,.,TRBV19,TGTGCCAGTGGGTCCGCCGGCCCCCAGCATTTT,CASGSAGPQHF
.,TRBJ1-2,.,TRBV20-1,TGCAGTGCTTATACCCGGGACAAGGGAGGTCGGAACTATGGCTACACCTTC,CSAYTRDKGGRNYGYTF
.,TRBJ2-5,.,TRBV20-1,TGCAGTGCTCTCAAGGTCGCCCAGACCCAGTACTTC,CSALKVAQTQYF
.,TRBJ2-7,.,TRBV10-3,TGTGCCATCAGTGACGTCCGGCGCGAGCAGTACTTC,CAISDVRREQYF
many,TRBJ1-5,.,TRBV24-1,TGTGCCACCAGTTCAGAGATGAATAATCAGCCCCAGCATTTT,CATSSEMNNQPQHF
many,TRBJ2-7,TRBD2,TRBV10-3,TGTGCCATCAGTGGGACTAGCGGGGGCCGCTTAAGCCCCTACGAGCAGTACTTC,CAISGTSGGRLSPYEQYF
.,TRBJ2-7,TRBD2,TRBV5-1,TGCGCCAGCAGCTTTCTGCGGGAGGCCTTATACGAGCAGTACTTC,CASSFLREALYEQYF
many,TRBJ2-5,.,TRBV29-1,TGCAGCGTGGATGTAGCGGAGACCCAGTACTTC,CSVDVAETQYF
.,TRBJ1-2,TRBD1,TRBV19,TGTGCCAGTAGTTCAGCTACCGGGACAGGGTCCTATGGCTACACCTTC,CASSSATGTGSYGYTF
few,TRBJ2-7,.,TRBV7-6,TGTGCCAGCAGCTCCGGGTGGGGGGGCAGCTCCTACGAGCAGTACTTC,CASSSGWGGSSYEQYF
.,TRBJ2-7,.,TRBV4-1,TGCGCCAGCAGCCAAGTTGGCGGAACAGCCTACGAGCAGTACTTC,CASSQVGGTAYEQYF
.,TRBJ2-2,.,TRBV12-3/TRBV12-4,TGTGCCGGCAGTTCTCTGACGGGCACCGGGGAGCTGTTTTTT,CAGSSLTGTGELFF
.,TRBJ1-6,.,TRBV20-1,TGCAGTGCTGCGGACGAGCCTGATTCACCCCTCCACTTT,CSAADEPDSPLHF
many,TRBJ1-4,.,TRBV7-9,TGTGCCAGCAGCCAGCCGGGACGGGGTGAAAAACTGTTTTTT,CASSQPGRGEKLFF
.,TRBJ1-2,.,TRBV18,TGTGCCAGCTCCCGGGATTCAGATGGCTACACCTTC,CASSRDSDGYTF
.,TRBJ2-2,.,TRBV29-1,TGCAGTGCCAGGACTTCGAACACCGGGGAGCTGTTTTTT,CSARTSNTGELFF
.,TRBJ2-7,TRBD2,TRBV3-1,TGTGCCAGCAGCCAAGTGACTAGCGGCGGCTACGAGCAGTACTTC,CASSQVTSGGYEQYF
.,TRBJ2-6,.,TRBV29-1,TGCAGCGTTGTGGGGGGGGCCACTGAAGCTTTC,CSVVGGATEAF
.,TRBJ2-2,.,TRBV10-3,TGTGCCATCAGAACGGACAGATCGAACACCGGGGAGCTGTTTTTT,CAIRTDRSNTGELFF
many,TRBJ1-1,TRBD1,TRBV12-3/TRBV12-4,TGTGCCAGCAATGGGGACAGAGTTGACACTGAAGCTTTCTTT,CASNGDRVDTEAFF
many,TRBJ1-2,TRBD1,TRBV24-1,TGTGCCACCGCTCCCGACAGGGGGTCTGGCTACACCTTC,CATAPDRGSGYTF